This record covers a single TCR beta chain. Its antigen remains unknown. Germline and junction disagree at one end, which may indicate a read error. Germline V CDR1 and CDR2: SNHLY, FYNNEI. This CDR3 spans 14 amino acids. This sample is part of a study of post-analysis software for immune sequencing data. Each TCR beta cDNA library carried unique molecular identifiers. cDNA molecules numbering about half a million came from approximately 0.91 to 9.4 million T cells. TCRdb itself ran the PCR reads through MiXCR, one entry per CDR3 protein. The sample has some 890,000 distinct CDR3 sequences; approximately 53% are singletons. Regarding the study as a whole: Controls' normalized Chao1 diversity significantly exceeded that of multiple sclerosis patients. Controls showed lower frequencies than patients for roughly five TRBV segments, and TRBV5-6, TRBV5-1 and TRBV20-1 were among these.

Sequencing used blood. The chain links TRBV2 to TRBJ2-4; no reliable D call. The clonotype comes from a girl under 18 with multiple sclerosis. The CDR3 is CVSTRELAKNIQYF. CDR3 coding DNA: TGTGTCAGCACAAGAGAGCTAGCCAAAAACATTCAGTACTTC.